The 5 T cell receptor beta chains below come from one sample, sequenced in a study of T cells in women clearing cervical HPV infection. Only in-frame clones appear in the TCRdb table, and some are missing; sequencing was by immunoSEQ multiplex PCR. The sample has 28,000 or so clones. Sequencing was carried out using blood buffy coat. These receptor sequences come from a woman aged 18 to 69 with a cervical HPV16 infection that either progressed to CIN3+ or cleared (not recorded which).

With regard to this clone: The CDR3 end lies 3 residues beyond the end of the read and is filled in from the germline J gene. The chain has TRBV7-9 and TRBJ2-3, with TRBD2 identical over 9 bases. There are 15 residues in the CDR3. Germline CDR1 and CDR2: SEHNR and FQNEAQ (reference sequence). The DNA read from the CDR3 is TGTGCCAGCAGCTTGGCTAGCGGGAACTGGGAGACG. Encoded protein: CASSLASGNWET. The whole CDR3 region reads CASSLASGNWETQYF. The full variable domain, completed using reference TRBV7-9 and TRBJ2-3, is DTGVSQNPRHKITKRGQNVTFRCDPISEHNRLYWYRQTLGQGPEFLTYFQNEAQLEKSRLLSDRFSAERPKGSFSTLEIQRTEQGDSAMYLCASSLASGNWETQYFGPGTRLTVL.

Worth noting for this clone: The junction departs from germline at one end; a sequencing error may be responsible. The missing CDR3 end, 3 residues past where the read stops, is filled in from the germline J gene. The chain recombines TRBV19 with TRBJ2-5; tentatively, D is TRBD1 (5 bases). The germline V gene encodes CDR1 LNHDA and CDR2 SQIVND (reference sequence). This CDR3 comprises 13 residues. The CDR3 sequence: CVSSPQGRETQYF. Partial CDR3 DNA: TGTGTCAGTAGCCCGCAGGGCCGAGAGACC.

On this clone itself: Sequencing ends 3 residues short of the CDR3 end; the germline J gene provides the rest. The J gene is TRBJ1-1, the V gene TRBV6-2 or TRBV6-3; D possibly corresponds to TRBD1 (6 bases). The CDR3 contains 15 residues. Per germline, CDR1 MNHEY and CDR2 SVGEGT. The CDR3: CASSSRQVFTYEAFF. Partial CDR3 DNA: TGTGCCAGCAGTTCCAGACAGGTCTTCACCTACGAG.

As to this clone: The sequenced fragment ends 3 residues before the CDR3 boundary, so the rest is inferred from the germline J gene. This chain links TRBV18 with TRBJ2-2; 10 bases align to TRBD1. The germline gives CDR1 KGHSH, CDR2 LQKENI. The CDR3 is 17 amino acids. The CDR3 loop reads CASSPTSTGGRFEKLFF. The DNA read from the CDR3 is TGTGCCAGCTCTCCTACTTCGACAGGGGGCCGCTTCGAAAAG.

As to this clone: The read comes to an end 3 residues before the CDR3 does, leaving the germline J gene to fill in the end. The chain has TRBV6-2 or TRBV6-3 and TRBJ2-2; D not resolved. Germline lookup yields CDR1 MNHEY and CDR2 SVGEGT. The CDR3 is 14 residues long. The germline V and J ends were trimmed by 0 bases and 3 bases, with 5 bases remaining between them. CDR3 DNA (partial): TGTGCCAGCAGTTACTCGGGCGACACCGGGGAG. This translates into CASSYSGDTGE. The CDR3, in full, reads CASSYSGDTGELFF.